This T cell receptor beta chain was sequenced in a study of T cell responses to AZD1222 COVID-19 vaccine. This CDR3 comprises 13 residues. V dropped 5 bases and J dropped 8; count of bases not matched to a gene: 8. The germline V gene has CDR1 SGHAT and CDR2 FQNNGV. As regards this clone: What it recognizes is unknown.

Findings and caveats of the study: Vaccination with two AZD1222 doses was followed by a rise in Spike-specific TCR breadth and depth. Repertoires in all cases were sampled only once the peak T cell response had passed.

The table came from immunoSEQ multiplex PCR; TCRdb's copy has only in-frame clones and leaves some out. Of 200,000 to 250,000 clones in the sample, approximately 94% are singletons; the top ten hold around 1.7%. The clonotype originates from an adult who received the MenACWY meningococcal vaccine as a control. The chain is built from TRBV11-2 and TRBJ1-2; TRBD1 matches 7 bases. The source was peripheral blood, collected 28 days after the second dose of the MenACWY control vaccine. The CDR3 reads CASSTIQGDGYTF. CDR3 sequence (DNA): TGTGCCAGCAGCACAATCCAGGGGGACGGCTACACCTTC.